These 10 T cell receptor beta chains share one sample of origin, sequenced in a study of graft-versus-host responses after intestinal transplantation. Libraries were prepared by immunoSEQ multiplex PCR; TCRdb keeps only in-frame clonotypes and omits some of them. The data contain about 97,000 clones, around 90% of them singletons. The sequenced sample was PBMCs, obtained about 460 days after intestinal transplant. Source of these receptors: a human patient who received an intestinal transplant, so some T cells may come from the graft donor.

The rearrangement joins TRBV6-5 to TRBJ1-1; no clear D. The germline CDR1 and CDR2 sequences are MNHEY and SVGAGI. The CDR3 runs 14 residues. The V gene lost 0 bases and the J gene lost 6 bases, with 11 bases spanning the gap. The CDR3 here is CASSYSVGDPEAFF. DNA for the CDR3: TGTGCCAGCAGTTACTCAGTGGGCGACCCTGAAGCTTTCTTT.

The chain recombines TRBV4-1 with TRBJ2-1; TRBD2 matches 12 bases. The CDR3 is made up of 17 amino acids. The ends lost 1 base at V and 7 bases at J; junction bases unmatched: 8. Per germline, CDR1 MGHRA and CDR2 YSYEKL. The CDR3 bases are TGCGCCAGCAGCCAAGGGCTAGCGGGGGGGCCTCTAAATGAGCAGTTCTTC. It specifies CASSQGLAGGPLNEQFF.

This clone occurred a few times. V gene TRBV6-1 combines with J gene TRBJ2-7; either TRBD1 or TRBD2 may supply D (5 bases each). The CDR3 spans 13 residues. In germline, CDR1 is MNHNS, CDR2 SASEGT. Trimming stripped 8 bases from V and 3 bases from J, with 14 bases between. The CDR3 region has the DNA TGTGCCAGCCGTAGGTGGGACCGCTACGAGCAGTACTTC. This sequence encodes CASRRWDRYEQYF.

This rearrangement joins TRBV15 to TRBJ1-1; no reliable D call. The CDR3 sequence is 15 residues long. CDR1 and CDR2 from the germline V gene are LNHNV and YYDKDF (reference sequence). V dropped 1 base and J dropped 1 base, with 10 bases sitting between them. DNA for the CDR3: TGTGCCACCAGCAGAGGTCCCGACAAGAACACTGAAGCTTTCTTT. Protein sequence: CATSRGPDKNTEAFF.

Regarding this clone: This CDR3 is also generated by other DNA sequences in the sample. The chain is built from TRBV5-1 and TRBJ2-2, with a possible D match to TRBD1 (5 bases). Trimming pared 0 bases from V and 2 bases from J, leaving 8 bases between. The CDR3 runs to 15 residues. CDR1 SGHRS and CDR2 YFSETQ come from the germline V gene. The DNA of the CDR3 is TGCGCCAGCAGCTTGGGGACACCAAACACCGGGGAGCTGTTTTTT. Amino acids: CASSLGTPNTGELFF.

CDR3 sequence: CASSQGGVTDTQYF. DNA of the CDR3: TGTGCCAGCAGCCAGGGGGGGGTCACAGATACGCAGTATTTT. The chain combines TRBV4-2 with TRBJ2-3, with TRBD2 matching 7 bases. With 3 bases clipped from V and 2 bases from J, the junction kept 2 bases outside the gene matches. This CDR3 is built from 14 residues. The germline CDR1 and CDR2 sequences are LGHNA and YNFKEQ.

V and J are TRBV5-1 and TRBJ1-5; D gene unclear. Trimming shortened V by 2 bases and J by 0 bases, and 9 bases separated the two germline ends. The CDR3 is 15 amino acids. Germline lookup yields CDR1 SGHRS and CDR2 YFSETQ. The CDR3 is CASSLMGDSNQPQHF. The CDR3 DNA reads TGCGCCAGCAGCTTAATGGGTGATAGCAATCAGCCCCAGCATTTT.

V is TRBV19 and J is TRBJ2-2, with D perhaps matching TRBD1 or TRBD2 (5 bases each). CDR3 size: 16 residues. Germline CDR1 and CDR2: LNHDA and SQIVND (reference sequence). V lost 4 bases to trimming and J lost 3 bases, with 15 bases between them. CDR3 in DNA: TGTGCCAGTAGTACTACTGACGGGACCTACACCGGGGAGCTGTTTTTT. Amino acids: CASSTTDGTYTGELFF.

The genes are TRBV13 and TRBJ1-2, with D unresolved. The CDR3 totals 15 residues. The germline gives CDR1 PRHDT, CDR2 FYEKMQ (reference sequence). Trimming took off 4 bases at V and 2 bases at J, with 14 bases between the two ends. CDR3 coding DNA: TGTGCCAGCAGCTCGGAAGGGTTCCTAAACTATGGCTACACCTTC. Translation: CASSSEGFLNYGYTF.

The chain recombines TRBV2 with TRBJ1-2; the D gene is possibly TRBD1 (6 bases). CDR3 size: 14 residues. The germline gives CDR1 SNHLY, CDR2 FYNNEI. Deletions cut 4 bases from V and 2 bases from J, with 11 bases between. The CDR3 reads CASSGGQKNYGYTF. DNA of the CDR3: TGTGCCAGCAGTGGGGGGCAGAAGAACTATGGCTACACCTTC.